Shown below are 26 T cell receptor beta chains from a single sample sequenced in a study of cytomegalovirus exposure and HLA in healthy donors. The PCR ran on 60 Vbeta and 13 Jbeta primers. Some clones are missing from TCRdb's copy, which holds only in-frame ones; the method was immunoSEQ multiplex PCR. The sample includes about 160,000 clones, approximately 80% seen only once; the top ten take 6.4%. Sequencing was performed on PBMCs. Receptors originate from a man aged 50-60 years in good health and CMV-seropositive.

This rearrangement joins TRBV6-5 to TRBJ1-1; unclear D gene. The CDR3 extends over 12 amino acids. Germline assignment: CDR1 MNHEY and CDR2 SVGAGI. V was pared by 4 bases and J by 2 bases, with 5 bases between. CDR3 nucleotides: TGTGCCAGCAGTTCCATTAACACTGAAGCTTTCTTT. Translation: CASSSINTEAFF.

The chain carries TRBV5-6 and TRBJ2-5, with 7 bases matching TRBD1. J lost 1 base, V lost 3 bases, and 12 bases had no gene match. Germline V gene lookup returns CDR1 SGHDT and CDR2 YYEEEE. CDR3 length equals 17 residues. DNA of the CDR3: TGTGCCAGCAGCTCCTTCGGGACAGCGCCCGTCCAAGAGACCCAGTACTTC. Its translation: CASSSFGTAPVQETQYF.

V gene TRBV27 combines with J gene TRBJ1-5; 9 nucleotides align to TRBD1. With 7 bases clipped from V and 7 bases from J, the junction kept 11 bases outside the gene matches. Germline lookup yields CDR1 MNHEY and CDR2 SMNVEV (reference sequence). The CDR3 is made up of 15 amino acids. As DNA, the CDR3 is TGTGCCAGCAATCCAACAGGGGGCTTCTCACAGCCCCAGCATTTT. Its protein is CASNPTGGFSQPQHF.

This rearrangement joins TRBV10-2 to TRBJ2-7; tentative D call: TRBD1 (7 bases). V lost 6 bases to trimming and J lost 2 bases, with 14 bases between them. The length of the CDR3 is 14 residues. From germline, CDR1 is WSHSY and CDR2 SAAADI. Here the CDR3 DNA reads TGCGCCAGCAGGGGGGGCCAGGGGGCCTACGAGCAGTACTTC. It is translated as CASRGGQGAYEQYF.

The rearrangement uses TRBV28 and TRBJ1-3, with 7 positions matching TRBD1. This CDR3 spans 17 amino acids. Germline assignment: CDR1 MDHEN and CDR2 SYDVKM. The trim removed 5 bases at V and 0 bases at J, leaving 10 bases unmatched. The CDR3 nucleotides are TGTGCCAGCAGTCAAGGGGGCGCAATTAGCTCTGGAAACACCATATATTTT. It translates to CASSQGGAISSGNTIYF.

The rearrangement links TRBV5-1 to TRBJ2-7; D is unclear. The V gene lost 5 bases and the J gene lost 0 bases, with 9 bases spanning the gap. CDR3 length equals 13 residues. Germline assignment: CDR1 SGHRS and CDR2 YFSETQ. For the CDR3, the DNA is TGCGCCAGCAGAGGCGGCAGCTCCTACGAGCAGTACTTC. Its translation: CASRGGSSYEQYF.

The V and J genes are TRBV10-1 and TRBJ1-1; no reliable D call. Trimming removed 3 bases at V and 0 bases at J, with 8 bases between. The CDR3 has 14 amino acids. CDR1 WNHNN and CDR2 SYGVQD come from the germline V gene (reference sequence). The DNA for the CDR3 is TGCGCCAGCAGTGATGGCATTATGAACACTGAAGCTTTCTTT. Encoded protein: CASSDGIMNTEAFF.

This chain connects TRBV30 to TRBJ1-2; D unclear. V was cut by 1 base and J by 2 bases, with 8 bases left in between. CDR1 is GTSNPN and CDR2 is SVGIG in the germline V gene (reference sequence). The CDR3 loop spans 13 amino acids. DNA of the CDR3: TGTGCCTGGAGTGCACCTATGAACTATGGCTACACCTTC. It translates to CAWSAPMNYGYTF.

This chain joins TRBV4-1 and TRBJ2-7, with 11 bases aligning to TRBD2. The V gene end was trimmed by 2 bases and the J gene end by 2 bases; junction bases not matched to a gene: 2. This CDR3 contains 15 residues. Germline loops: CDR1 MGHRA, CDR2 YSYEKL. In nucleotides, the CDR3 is TGCGCCAGCAGCCAAACTAGCGGGAGCGCCTACGAGCAGTACGTC. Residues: CASSQTSGSAYEQYV.

The DNA of the CDR3 is TGCGCCAGCAGCCAAGACAGCGTTCATTCTAGCGGGAGCATTACCTACAATGAGCAGTTCTTC. Its translation is CASSQDSVHSSGSITYNEQFF. The chain combines TRBV4-1 with TRBJ2-1, with 10 positions matching TRBD2. The CDR3 is made up of 21 amino acids. With V trimmed by 0 bases and J by 2 bases, 16 bases remained unmatched. Germline-derived CDR1 and CDR2 are MGHRA and YSYEKL.

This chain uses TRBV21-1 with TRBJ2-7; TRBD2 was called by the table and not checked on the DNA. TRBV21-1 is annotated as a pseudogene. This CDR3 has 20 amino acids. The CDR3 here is CASKHPPQGRRREGESEQYV. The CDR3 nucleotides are TGTGCCAGCAAACATCCCCCCCAGGGCCGGAGGCGGGAGGGCGAGAGCGAGCAGTACGTC.

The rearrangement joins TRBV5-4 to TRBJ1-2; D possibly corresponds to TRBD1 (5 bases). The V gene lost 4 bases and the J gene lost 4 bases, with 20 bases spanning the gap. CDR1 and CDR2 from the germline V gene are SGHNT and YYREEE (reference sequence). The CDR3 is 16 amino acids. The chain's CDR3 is CASSPSSGGFAYGYTF. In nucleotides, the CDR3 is TGTGCCAGCAGCCCCTCTTCGGGGGGTTTCGCCTATGGCTACACCTTC.

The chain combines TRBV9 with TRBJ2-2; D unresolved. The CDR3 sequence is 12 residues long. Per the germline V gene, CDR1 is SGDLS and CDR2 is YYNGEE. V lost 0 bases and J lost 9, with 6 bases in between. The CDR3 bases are TGTGCCAGCAGCGTAGGGTACAGGGAGCTGTTTTTT. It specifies CASSVGYRELFF.

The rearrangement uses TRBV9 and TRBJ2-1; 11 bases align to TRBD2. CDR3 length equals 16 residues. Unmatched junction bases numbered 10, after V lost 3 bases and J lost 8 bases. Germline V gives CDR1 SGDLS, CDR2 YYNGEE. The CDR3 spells CASSAGFSGGADEQFF. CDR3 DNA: TGTGCCAGCAGCGCAGGTTTTAGCGGGGGGGCGGATGAGCAGTTCTTC. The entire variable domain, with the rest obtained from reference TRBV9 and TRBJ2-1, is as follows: DSGVTQTPKHLITATGQRVTLRCSPRSGDLSVYWYQQSLDQGLQFLIQYYNGEERAKGNILERFSAQQFPDLHSELNLSSLELGDSALYFCASSAGFSGGADEQFFGPGTRLTVL.

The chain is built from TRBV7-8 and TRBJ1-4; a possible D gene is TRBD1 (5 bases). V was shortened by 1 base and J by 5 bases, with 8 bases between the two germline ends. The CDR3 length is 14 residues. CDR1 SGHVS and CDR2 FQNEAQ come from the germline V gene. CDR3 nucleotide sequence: TGTGCCAGCAGCTTAGAAAAGGGGAATGAAAAACTGTTTTTT. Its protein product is CASSLEKGNEKLFF.

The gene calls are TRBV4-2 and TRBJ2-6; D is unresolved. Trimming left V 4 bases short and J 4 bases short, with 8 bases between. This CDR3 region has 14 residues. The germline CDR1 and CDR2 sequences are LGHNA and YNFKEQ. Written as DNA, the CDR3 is TGTGCCAGCAGCCGCGACTTAGGGGCCAACGTCCTGACTTTC. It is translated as CASSRDLGANVLTF.

The CDR3 reads CASSKAGQMEGQYF. In DNA, the CDR3 is TGTGCCAGCAGCAAGGCGGGACAGATGGAGGGGCAGTACTTC. V usage is TRBV11-2 and J usage is TRBJ2-5; the D gene is possibly TRBD1 (7 bases). V lost 5 bases to trimming and J lost 11 bases, with 21 bases between them. This CDR3 region has 14 residues. Germline-derived CDR1 and CDR2 are SGHAT and FQNNGV.

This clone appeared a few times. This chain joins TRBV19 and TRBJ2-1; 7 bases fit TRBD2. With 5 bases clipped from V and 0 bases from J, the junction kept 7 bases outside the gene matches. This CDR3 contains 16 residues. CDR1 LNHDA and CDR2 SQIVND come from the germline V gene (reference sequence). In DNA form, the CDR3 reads TGTGCCAGTAGTTATAGCGGGTATAGCTCCTACAATGAGCAGTTCTTC. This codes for CASSYSGYSSYNEQFF.

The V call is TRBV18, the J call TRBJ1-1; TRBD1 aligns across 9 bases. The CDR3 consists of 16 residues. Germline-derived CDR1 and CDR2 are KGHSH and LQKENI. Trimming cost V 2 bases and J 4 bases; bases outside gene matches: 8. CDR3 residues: CASSPSPWTGVTEAFF. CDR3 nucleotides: TGTGCCAGCTCACCAAGTCCTTGGACAGGGGTCACTGAAGCTTTCTTT.

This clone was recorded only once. CDR3 amino acids: CASRSRDRDLGTQYF. The CDR3 bases are TGTGCCAGCAGATCCCGGGACAGGGATCTGGGTACGCAGTATTTT. The V call is TRBV6-5, the J call TRBJ2-3; 9 bases match TRBD1. The V and J ends lost 6 bases and 8 bases, in that order; junction bases with no gene match: 12. The CDR3 is 15 residues long. The germline CDR1 and CDR2 sequences are MNHEY and SVGAGI.

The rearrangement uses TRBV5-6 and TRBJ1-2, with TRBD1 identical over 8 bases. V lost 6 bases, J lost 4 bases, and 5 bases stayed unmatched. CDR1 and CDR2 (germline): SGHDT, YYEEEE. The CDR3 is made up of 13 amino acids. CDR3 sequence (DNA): TGTGCCAGCACCAGTCAGGGGGCCTATGGCTACACCTTC. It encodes CASTSQGAYGYTF.

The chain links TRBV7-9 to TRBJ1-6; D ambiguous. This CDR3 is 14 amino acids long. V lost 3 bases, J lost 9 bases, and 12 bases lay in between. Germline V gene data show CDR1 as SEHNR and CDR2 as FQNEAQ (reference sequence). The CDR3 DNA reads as TGTGCCAGCAGCTTCGGGGATGCCGTTTCACCCCTCCACTTT. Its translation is CASSFGDAVSPLHF.

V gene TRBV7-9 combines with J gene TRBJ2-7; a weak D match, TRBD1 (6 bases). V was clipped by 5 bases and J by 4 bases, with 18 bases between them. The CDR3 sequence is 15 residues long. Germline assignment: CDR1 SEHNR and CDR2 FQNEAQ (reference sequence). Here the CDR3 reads CASSPSRGTAYEQYF. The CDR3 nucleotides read TGTGCCAGCAGCCCCAGTAGGGGGACGGCATACGAGCAGTACTTC.

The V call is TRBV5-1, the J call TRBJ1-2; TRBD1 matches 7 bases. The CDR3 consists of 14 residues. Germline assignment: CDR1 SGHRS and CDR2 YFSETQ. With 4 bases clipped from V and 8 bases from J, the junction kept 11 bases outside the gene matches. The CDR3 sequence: CASSPDRAQRGYTF. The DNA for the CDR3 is TGCGCCAGCAGCCCCGACAGGGCGCAGCGGGGCTACACCTTC. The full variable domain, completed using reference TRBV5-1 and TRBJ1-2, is KAGVTQTPRYLIKTRGQQVTLSCSPISGHRSVSWYQQTPGQGLQFLFEYFSETQRNKGNFPGRFSGRQFSNSRSEMNVSTLELGDSALYLCASSPDRAQRGYTFGSGTRLTVV.

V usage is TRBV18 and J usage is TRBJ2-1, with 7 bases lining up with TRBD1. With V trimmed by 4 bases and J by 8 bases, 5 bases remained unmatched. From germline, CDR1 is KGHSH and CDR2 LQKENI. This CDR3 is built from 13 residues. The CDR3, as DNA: TGTGCCAGCTCACTTCGACAGGGCGATGAGCAGTTCTTC. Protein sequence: CASSLRQGDEQFF.

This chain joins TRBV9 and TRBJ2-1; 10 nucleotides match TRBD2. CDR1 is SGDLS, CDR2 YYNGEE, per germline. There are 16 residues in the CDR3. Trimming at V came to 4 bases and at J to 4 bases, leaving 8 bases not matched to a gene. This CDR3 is CASSSWTSGPYNEQFF. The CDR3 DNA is TGTGCCAGCAGCTCCTGGACTAGCGGCCCTTACAATGAGCAGTTCTTC.